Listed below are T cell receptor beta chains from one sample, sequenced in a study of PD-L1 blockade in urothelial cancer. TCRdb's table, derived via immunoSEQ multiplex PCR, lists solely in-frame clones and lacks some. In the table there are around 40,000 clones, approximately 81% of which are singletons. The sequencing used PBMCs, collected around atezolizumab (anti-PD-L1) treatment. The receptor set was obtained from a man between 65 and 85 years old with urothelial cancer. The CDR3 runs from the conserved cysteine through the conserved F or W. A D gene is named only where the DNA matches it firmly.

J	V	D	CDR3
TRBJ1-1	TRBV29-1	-	CSVGTAGTMNTEAFF
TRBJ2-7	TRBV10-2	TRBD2	CASSESSSGRPEQYF
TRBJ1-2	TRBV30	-	CAWRGGEVKYGYTF
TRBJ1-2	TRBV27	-	CASSYSGTQNGYTF
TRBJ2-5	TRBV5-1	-	CASSLAFQETQYF
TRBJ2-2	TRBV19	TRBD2	CASSVTSGRVGRELFF
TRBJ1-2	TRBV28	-	CASSFNGYTF
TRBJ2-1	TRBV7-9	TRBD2	CASSFGTSGYNEQFF
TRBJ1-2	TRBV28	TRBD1	CASSRDRGSNYGYTF
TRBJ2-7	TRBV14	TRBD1	CASSRVQGVHVYEQYF